The T cell receptor (beta chain) under discussion was sequenced for a study of CD8+ T cells in alopecia areata. cDNA reverse transcribed from extracted RNA served as the sequencing template. Assay used: immunoSEQ multiplex PCR; TCRdb lists only in-frame clones, some missing. This table holds about 94,000 clones, 70% to 80% found once. In germline, CDR1 is SGDLS, CDR2 YYNGEE. The ends were cut back, 6 bases at V and 6 bases at J, with 15 bases in the middle. The CDR3 contains 13 residues. Treatment here: oral pan-JAK inhibitor, 5-10 mg twice daily. Sequenced material: CD8+ T cells sorted from blood, taken between weeks 43 and 45, from a patient treated with tofacitinib. The rearrangement joins TRBV9 to TRBJ1-2, with D unclear. This clonotype originated in a human donor with alopecia areata. This CDR3 is CASTGVSGNGYTF. The CDR3 DNA reads as TGTGCCAGCACCGGGGTATCGGGGAATGGCTACACCTTC.